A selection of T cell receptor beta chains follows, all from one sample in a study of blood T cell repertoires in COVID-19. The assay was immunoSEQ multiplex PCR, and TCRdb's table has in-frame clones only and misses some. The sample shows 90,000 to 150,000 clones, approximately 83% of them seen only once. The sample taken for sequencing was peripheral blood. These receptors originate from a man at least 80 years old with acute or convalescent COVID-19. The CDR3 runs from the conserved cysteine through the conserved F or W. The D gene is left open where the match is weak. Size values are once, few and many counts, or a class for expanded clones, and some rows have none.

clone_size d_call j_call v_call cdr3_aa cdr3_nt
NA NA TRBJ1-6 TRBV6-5 CASRRTLHGDSPLHF TGTGCCAGCAGGCGGACTCTTCACGGGGATTCACCCCTCCACTTT
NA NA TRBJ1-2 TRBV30 CACWDIHGYTF TGTGCCTGTTGGGACATCCATGGCTACACCTTC
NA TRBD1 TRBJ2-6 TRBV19 CASSIGSQDRGRIRGANVLTF TGTGCCAGTAGTATAGGCTCCCAGGACAGGGGGCGAATACGAGGGGCCAACGTCCTGACTTTC
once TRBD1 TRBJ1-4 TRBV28 CASSLPGQGYEKLFF TGTGCCAGCAGTTTACCGGGACAGGGGTATGAAAAACTGTTTTTT
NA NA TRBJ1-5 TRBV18 CASSPPGQNSNQPQHF TGTGCCAGCTCACCACCGGGACAAAATAGCAATCAGCCCCAGCATTTT
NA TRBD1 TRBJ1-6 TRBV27 CASSLGRGDNSPLHF TGTGCCAGCAGTTTAGGCAGGGGGGATAATTCACCCCTCCACTTT
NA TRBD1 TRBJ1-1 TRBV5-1 CASSLAGTAVGRTEAFF TGCGCCAGCAGCTTGGCAGGGACAGCGGTCGGAAGGACTGAAGCTTTCTTT
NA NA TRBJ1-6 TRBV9 CASSTMMDTNSPLHF TGTGCCAGCAGCACAATGATGGACACGAATTCACCCCTCCACTTT
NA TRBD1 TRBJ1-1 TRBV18 CASSPIQGAVNTEAFF TGTGCCAGCTCACCGATTCAGGGGGCAGTGAACACTGAAGCTTTCTTT
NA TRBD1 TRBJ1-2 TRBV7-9 CASSLAGQGGGYTF TGTGCCAGCAGCTTAGCGGGACAGGGCGGTGGCTACACCTTC
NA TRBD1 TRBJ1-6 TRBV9 CASSQQGARSPLHF TGTGCCAGCAGCCAGCAGGGGGCGCGGTCACCCCTCCACTTT
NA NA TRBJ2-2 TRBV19 CASSIDVRNTGELFF TGTGCCAGTAGTATAGATGTGAGGAACACCGGGGAGCTGTTTTTT
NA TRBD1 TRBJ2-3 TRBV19 CASSRQGAADTQYF TGTGCCAGTAGCAGACAGGGGGCGGCAGATACGCAGTATTTT
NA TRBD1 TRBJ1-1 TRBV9 CASSARQGAQYGNTEAFF TGTGCCAGCAGCGCCCGACAGGGGGCTCAGTATGGGAACACTGAAGCTTTCTTT
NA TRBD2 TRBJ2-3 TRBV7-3 CASSREGGTDTQYF TGTGCCAGCAGCCGGGAGGGGGGCACAGATACGCAGTATTTT
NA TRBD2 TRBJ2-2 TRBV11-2 CASRPELAGVGELFF TGTGCCAGCAGACCGGAACTAGCGGGGGTCGGGGAGCTGTTTTTT
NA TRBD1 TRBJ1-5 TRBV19 CASRTTGTGGNQPQHF TGTGCCAGTAGGACTACTGGGACAGGGGGAAATCAGCCCCAGCATTTT
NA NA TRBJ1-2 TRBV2 CASYYRRGEDYGYTF TGTGCCAGCTATTATAGGAGGGGAGAGGACTATGGCTACACCTTC
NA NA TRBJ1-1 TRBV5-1 CASRPDSEVTEAFF TGCGCCAGCAGGCCGGACTCCGAAGTCACTGAAGCTTTCTTT
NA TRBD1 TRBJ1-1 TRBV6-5 CASIKGQGASEAFF TGTGCCAGCATCAAAGGACAGGGGGCATCGGAAGCTTTCTTT
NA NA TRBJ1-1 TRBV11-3 CASSLAGNTEAFF TGTGCCAGCAGCTTAGCAGGGAACACTGAAGCTTTCTTT
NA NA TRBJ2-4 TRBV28 CASTRAAIAKNIQYF TGTGCCAGCACCCGAGCGGCCATAGCCAAAAACATTCAGTACTTC
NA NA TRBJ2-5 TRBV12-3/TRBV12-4 CASSLTNLETQYF TGTGCCAGCAGTTTAACAAACCTAGAGACCCAGTACTTC
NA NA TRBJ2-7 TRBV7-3 CASSLSSQTRHEQYF TGTGCCAGCAGCTTAAGTTCACAGACACGCCACGAGCAGTACTTC
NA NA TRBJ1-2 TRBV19 CASNDAGSYTF TGTGCCAGTAACGACGCAGGTTCCTACACCTTC
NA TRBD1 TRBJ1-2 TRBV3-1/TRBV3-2 CASSHLGQGDGYTF TGTGCCAGCAGCCATTTGGGGCAGGGGGATGGCTACACCTTC
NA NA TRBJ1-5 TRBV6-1 CASSEREPQPQHF TGTGCCAGCAGTGAAAGGGAGCCTCAGCCCCAGCATTTT
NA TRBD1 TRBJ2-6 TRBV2 CASSGNRGRSSGANVLTF TGTGCCAGCAGTGGTAACAGGGGGCGATCATCCGGGGCCAACGTCCTGACTTTC
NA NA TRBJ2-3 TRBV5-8 CASPSPGVDTQYF TGTGCCAGCCCCTCCCCCGGGGTAGATACGCAGTATTTT
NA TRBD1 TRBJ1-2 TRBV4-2 CASSQDWTGSIGYTF TGTGCCAGCAGCCAAGATTGGACAGGGAGTATAGGCTACACCTTC
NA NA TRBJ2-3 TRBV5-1 CASKAGADTQYF TGCGCCAGCAAGGCAGGGGCAGATACGCAGTATTTT
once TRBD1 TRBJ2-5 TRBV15 CATSRDRQGAIGTQYF TGTGCCACCAGCAGAGATCGCCAGGGGGCTATTGGGACCCAGTACTTC
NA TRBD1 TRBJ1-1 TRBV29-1 CSALDRGSNTEAFF TGCAGCGCCCTGGACAGGGGTTCGAACACTGAAGCTTTCTTT
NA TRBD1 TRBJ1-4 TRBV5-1 CASRRDRGHEKLFF TGCGCCAGCAGGAGGGACAGGGGGCATGAAAAACTGTTTTTT
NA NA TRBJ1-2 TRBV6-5 CASTPSRGGAYGYTF TGTGCCAGCACGCCCTCGAGGGGGGGTGCCTATGGCTACACCTTC
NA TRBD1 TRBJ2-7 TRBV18 CASSRTGGYEQYF TGTGCCAGCTCCAGGACAGGGGGCTACGAGCAGTACTTC
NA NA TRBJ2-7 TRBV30 CAWSVKGYEQYF TGTGCCTGGAGTGTTAAGGGGTACGAGCAGTACTTC
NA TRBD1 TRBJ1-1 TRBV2 CAGQGLNTEAFF TGTGCCGGACAGGGGCTGAACACTGAAGCTTTCTTT
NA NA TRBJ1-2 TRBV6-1 CASSVGLARVVGGYTF TGTGCCAGCAGTGTCGGCTTAGCCAGGGTAGTAGGGGGCTACACCTTC
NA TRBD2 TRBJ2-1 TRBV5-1 CASIRAGGSNEQFF TGCGCCAGCATTCGGGCGGGGGGGAGCAATGAGCAGTTCTTC
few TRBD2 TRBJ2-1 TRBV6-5 CASRETSGLYNEQFF TGTGCCAGCAGGGAGACTAGCGGACTATACAATGAGCAGTTCTTC
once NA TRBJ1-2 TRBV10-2 CASSDLDYGYTF TGCGCCAGCAGTGACCTAGACTATGGCTACACCTTC